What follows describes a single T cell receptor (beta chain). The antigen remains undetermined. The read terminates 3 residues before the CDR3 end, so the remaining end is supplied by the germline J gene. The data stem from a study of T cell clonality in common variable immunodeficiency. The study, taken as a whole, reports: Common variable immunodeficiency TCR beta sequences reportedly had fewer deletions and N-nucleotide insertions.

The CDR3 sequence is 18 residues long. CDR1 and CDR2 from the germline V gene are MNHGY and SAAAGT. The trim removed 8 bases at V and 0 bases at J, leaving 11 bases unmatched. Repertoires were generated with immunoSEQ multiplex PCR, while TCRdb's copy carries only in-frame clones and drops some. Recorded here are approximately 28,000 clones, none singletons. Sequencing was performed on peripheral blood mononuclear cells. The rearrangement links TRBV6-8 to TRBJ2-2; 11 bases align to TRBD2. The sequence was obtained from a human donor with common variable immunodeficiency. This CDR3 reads CASPYRGLAEANTGELFF. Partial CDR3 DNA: TGTGCCAGCCCCTACCGGGGACTAGCGGAGGCGAACACCGGGGAG.